Here is one TCR beta chain with its context. Its antigen remains unknown. These data originate in a study of beta chain features in type 1 diabetes. The sequenced template was cDNA made from the entire isolated RNA. The table came from immunoSEQ multiplex PCR; TCRdb's copy has only in-frame clones and leaves some out. The sample comprises nearly 350,000 clones, 6.5% to 10% of which are singletons, and more than 0.4% rests with the top ten. Overall study results and limits: Shortening that was moderate but significant affected the TCRB CDR3s of Type 1 diabetes patients in all four CD4+ subsets.

CDR3 size: 16 residues. The germline V gene encodes CDR1 SGHTA and CDR2 FQGNSA. V was cut by 2 bases and J by 3 bases, with 15 bases left in between. The specimen sequenced was central memory CD4+ T cells from blood. The chain has TRBV7-2 and TRBJ2-3, with D maybe TRBD1 (6 bases). The sequence came from a woman aged 18-29 years in good health. The CDR3 loop reads CASSLHQNTGTDTQYF. CDR3 coding DNA: TGTGCCAGCAGCTTACATCAAAACACAGGGACAGATACGCAGTATTTT.